These 30 T cell receptor beta chains were all obtained from the same sample, sequenced in a study of T cell changes during pregnancy in multiple sclerosis. The table came from immunoSEQ multiplex PCR; TCRdb's copy has only in-frame clones and leaves some out. The table lists under 65,000 clones, around 94% of them singletons, with under 3% in the top ten. Sample: CD8+ T cells from peripheral blood mononuclear cells, taken after pregnancy. The receptors here all came from a female donor with multiple sclerosis, enrolled in a pregnancy study.

The V call is TRBV7-9, the J call TRBJ2-7; 7 positions match TRBD1. Germline CDR1 is SEHNR and CDR2 is FQNEAQ (reference sequence). This CDR3 has 14 residues. V gave up 7 bases and J gave up 0 bases; unmatched junction bases: 6. CDR3: CASNRGSSSYEQYF. DNA of the CDR3: TGTGCCAGCAACAGGGGTTCTAGCTCCTACGAGCAGTACTTC.

The chain recombines TRBV5-5 with TRBJ2-1; 11 nucleotides line up with TRBD2. CDR1 SGHKS and CDR2 YYEKEE come from the germline V gene (reference sequence). V dropped 4 bases and J dropped 0; count of bases not matched to a gene: 3. The CDR3 totals 16 residues. In nucleotides, the CDR3 is TGTGCCAGCAGCCCCGGACTAGCGGGCTCCTACAATGAGCAGTTCTTC. As protein: CASSPGLAGSYNEQFF.

This chain uses TRBV9 with TRBJ1-2; 9 bases match TRBD1. CDR1 and CDR2 (germline): SGDLS, YYNGEE. The junction had 8 bases not matched to a gene; V was cut back by 0 bases and J by 2 bases. CDR3 length equals 17 residues. CDR3: CASSVGDRALSNYGYTF. DNA for the CDR3: TGTGCCAGCAGCGTAGGGGACAGGGCTCTTTCGAACTATGGCTACACCTTC.

The chain recombines TRBV6-1 with TRBJ1-5; 10 bases agree with TRBD1. The CDR3 length is 15 residues. V lost 6 bases, J lost 5 bases, and 7 bases stayed unmatched. The V gene's germline CDR1 is MNHNS and CDR2 SASEGT. The CDR3 protein is CASRGQGDGHQPQHF. The CDR3 DNA sequence: TGTGCCAGCAGAGGACAGGGGGATGGACATCAGCCCCAGCATTTT.

CDR3 bases: TGTGCCAGCAGCTTAGAAGGGGGCGGATGGCCCCAGCATTTT. Translation gives CASSLEGGGWPQHF. The rearrangement uses TRBV7-9 and TRBJ1-5, with TRBD1 matching 7 bases. Germline CDR1 reads SEHNR; CDR2 reads FQNEAQ (reference sequence). V gave up 1 base and J gave up 9 bases; unmatched junction bases: 6. The CDR3 loop spans 14 amino acids.

The rearrangement links TRBV19 to TRBJ2-7, with a tentative D call TRBD1 (7 bases). CDR3 length: 16 residues. The ends were cut back, 5 bases at V and 10 bases at J, with 27 bases in the middle. The germline CDR1 and CDR2 sequences are LNHDA and SQIVND (reference sequence). The DNA for the CDR3 is TGTGCCAGTAGTGTGGACAGGAGTATTGCCCCGGGGGACCAGTACTTC. Amino acids: CASSVDRSIAPGDQYF.

The V gene is TRBV4-2, the J gene TRBJ2-7; 7 nucleotides align to TRBD2. The CDR3 has 16 amino acids. Germline V gene data show CDR1 as LGHNA and CDR2 as YNFKEQ. J was trimmed by 3 bases and V by 1 base; bases with no gene match: 9. CDR3 sequence: CASSQVGTSEFYEQYF. The DNA of the CDR3 is TGTGCCAGCAGCCAAGTTGGCACTAGCGAGTTCTACGAGCAGTACTTC.

The gene calls are TRBV27 and TRBJ1-1; possibly TRBD1 for D (6 bases). The germline V gene has CDR1 MNHEY and CDR2 SMNVEV (reference sequence). CDR3 length: 13 residues. Trimming pared 8 bases from V and 7 bases from J, leaving 17 bases between. CDR3 sequence: CASGKTGIGEAFF. In nucleotides, the CDR3 is TGTGCCAGCGGGAAAACAGGGATCGGTGAAGCTTTCTTT.

The chain combines TRBV11-2 with TRBJ2-7; maybe TRBD1 (6 bases). CDR3 length: 15 residues. In germline, CDR1 is SGHAT, CDR2 FQNNGV. Trimming removed 0 bases at V and 6 bases at J, with 15 bases between. The CDR3 region has the DNA TGTGCCAGCAGCTTAGAGGCAGGGGCTTTAGGCGAGCAGTACTTC. Its protein product is CASSLEAGALGEQYF.

The chain is built from TRBV5-1 and TRBJ1-1; D is undetermined. Germline CDR1 reads SGHRS; CDR2 reads YFSETQ. With 4 bases removed from V and 0 bases from J, the gap between germline ends came to 13 bases. The CDR3 runs to 15 residues. The CDR3 DNA is TGCGCCAGCAGCAGACCAACAGAAATGAACACTGAAGCTTTCTTT. Amino acid sequence: CASSRPTEMNTEAFF.

The chain has TRBV6-5 and TRBJ2-7; 7 positions agree with TRBD1. Unmatched junction bases numbered 8, after V lost 5 bases and J lost 4 bases. Per the germline V gene, CDR1 is MNHEY and CDR2 is SVGAGI. The CDR3 is 14 residues long. The CDR3 sequence: CASSASGTAYEQYF. CDR3 in DNA: TGTGCCAGCAGTGCCTCCGGGACAGCATACGAGCAGTACTTC.

The chain carries TRBV7-9 and TRBJ1-2, with D maybe TRBD1 (6 bases). CDR3 size: 16 residues. The germline CDR1 and CDR2 sequences are SEHNR and FQNEAQ (reference sequence). With 5 bases removed from V and 4 bases from J, the gap between germline ends came to 20 bases. CDR3: CASSTHYRVLAYGYTF. CDR3 nucleotides: TGTGCCAGCAGCACCCACTACAGGGTTTTAGCCTATGGCTACACCTTC. The variable domain in full, with the rest retrieved from reference TRBV7-9 and TRBJ1-2, is DTGVSQNPRHKITKRGQNVTFRCDPISEHNRLYWYRQTLGQGPEFLTYFQNEAQLEKSRLLSDRFSAERPKGSFSTLEIQRTEQGDSAMYLCASSTHYRVLAYGYTFGSGTRLTVV.

This clone was seen just once. The chain is built from TRBV6-1 and TRBJ1-6, with 7 bases aligning to TRBD1. The CDR3 runs 14 residues. Unmatched junction bases numbered 4, after V lost 1 base and J lost 10 bases. The germline V gene has CDR1 MNHNS and CDR2 SASEGT. The CDR3 is CASSEGSGGSPLHF. The CDR3 coding sequence is TGTGCCAGCAGTGAAGGGTCAGGGGGGTCACCCCTCCACTTT.

V and J are TRBV5-1 and TRBJ2-1; maybe TRBD1 (5 bases). Trimming took 4 bases from V and 0 from J, leaving 11 bases between them. The CDR3 totals 15 residues. The germline gives CDR1 SGHRS, CDR2 YFSETQ. The CDR3 DNA reads TGCGCCAGCAGCCGTACGACAGACTCCTACAATGAGCAGTTCTTC. Translating gives CASSRTTDSYNEQFF. Looking up the rest from reference TRBV5-1 and TRBJ2-1 gives the full variable domain: KAGVTQTPRYLIKTRGQQVTLSCSPISGHRSVSWYQQTPGQGLQFLFEYFSETQRNKGNFPGRFSGRQFSNSRSEMNVSTLELGDSALYLCASSRTTDSYNEQFFGPGTRLTVL.

The V gene is TRBV5-6, the J gene TRBJ1-1; D may be TRBD1 (5 bases). CDR1 and CDR2 (germline): SGHDT, YYEEEE. The CDR3 is 15 residues long. The germline V and J ends were trimmed by 0 bases and 8 bases, with 17 bases remaining between them. The CDR3 nucleotides are TGTGCCAGCAGCTTGGGGCCAGGGCTTGGGCGGGAAGCTTTCTTT. Its translation is CASSLGPGLGREAFF. Full variable domain (missing parts from reference TRBV5-6 and TRBJ1-1): DAGVTQSPTHLIKTRGQQVTLRCSPKSGHDTVSWYQQALGQGPQFIFQYYEEEERQRGNFPDRFSGHQFPNYSSELNVNALLLGDSALYLCASSLGPGLGREAFFGQGTRLTVV.

The CDR3: CASSVGEEADTQYF. In DNA, the CDR3 is TGTGCCAGCAGCGTGGGAGAAGAGGCAGATACGCAGTATTTT. The chain combines TRBV28 with TRBJ2-3; possible D gene TRBD2, 5 bases. The ends were cut back, 6 bases at V and 4 bases at J, with 14 bases in the middle. The CDR3 spans 14 residues. Germline values: CDR1 MDHEN, CDR2 SYDVKM.

The V call is TRBV11-2, the J call TRBJ1-1; D unresolved. The CDR3 runs 13 residues. V lost 3 bases to trimming and J lost 0 bases, with 5 bases between them. Germline loops: CDR1 SGHAT, CDR2 FQNNGV. CDR3 DNA sequence: TGTGCCAGCAGCTTTTTTATGAACACTGAAGCTTTCTTT. Residues: CASSFFMNTEAFF.

DNA for the CDR3: TGTGCCAGCAGTCCCCTCGAGGGGGGAGGGGAAGCTTTCTTT. Its translation is CASSPLEGGGEAFF. The genes are TRBV27 and TRBJ1-1; maybe TRBD1 (6 bases). Germline-derived CDR1 and CDR2 are MNHEY and SMNVEV (reference sequence). CDR3 length equals 14 residues. V lost 5 bases to trimming and J lost 8 bases, with 18 bases between them.

The chain recombines TRBV4-3 with TRBJ1-4; TRBD1 might be the D (5 bases). V was pared by 0 bases and J by 0 bases, with 11 bases between. CDR1 is LGHNA and CDR2 is YSLEER in the germline V gene. This CDR3 contains 17 residues. The CDR3 loop is CASSQDHGGATNEKLFF. DNA of the CDR3: TGCGCCAGCAGCCAAGATCACGGGGGTGCAACTAATGAAAAACTGTTTTTT.

This chain links TRBV7-8 with TRBJ2-1, with D unclear. Germline CDR1 SGHVS, CDR2 FQNEAQ. V lost 1 base and J lost 10, with 14 bases in between. This CDR3 has 14 amino acids. The CDR3 reads CASSLVPKLSEQFF. The CDR3 nucleotides are TGTGCCAGCAGCTTAGTCCCCAAGTTGAGCGAGCAGTTCTTC.

The V and J genes are TRBV15 and TRBJ2-1, with 8 bases identical to TRBD2. The length of the CDR3 is 15 residues. The J segment lost 8 bases and the V segment lost 2 bases, leaving 8 bases of the junction unmatched. Germline CDR1 reads LNHNV; CDR2 reads YYDKDF (reference sequence). In DNA form, the CDR3 reads TGTGCCACCAGCAGACTTTTCCGGGAGGGTGATGAGCAGTTCTTC. Amino acids: CATSRLFREGDEQFF.

The chain employs TRBV14 and TRBJ1-4; D is perhaps TRBD1 (6 bases). V was pared by 4 bases and J by 6 bases, with 12 bases between. Germline V gene lookup returns CDR1 SGHDN and CDR2 FVKESK. This CDR3 is 14 amino acids long. Here the CDR3 DNA reads TGTGCCAGCAGCCGAGGGGGAAGTGATGAAAAACTGTTTTTT. Amino acid sequence: CASSRGGSDEKLFF.

The CDR3, as DNA: TGTGCCAGCAGCCGCTCAGGGGGTTATAACTATGGCTACACCTTC. Its protein is CASSRSGGYNYGYTF. The J gene is TRBJ1-2, the V gene TRBV7-2, with 7 bases that match TRBD1. The junction had 7 bases not matched to a gene; V was cut back by 5 bases and J by 1 base. Germline CDR1 is SGHTA and CDR2 is FQGNSA. The CDR3 runs to 15 residues.

The chain joins TRBV28 to TRBJ1-1; 11 bases agree with TRBD1. The V gene's germline CDR1 is MDHEN and CDR2 SYDVKM. The V segment lost 5 bases and the J segment 3 bases; nucleotides outside the gene matches: 5. The CDR3 consists of 15 residues. The CDR3 DNA reads TGTGCCAGCAGTCCCTGGACAGGGGGCTACACTGAAGCTTTCTTT. Protein: CASSPWTGGYTEAFF. Full variable domain (missing parts from reference TRBV28 and TRBJ1-1): DVKVTQSSRYLVKRTGEKVFLECVQDMDHENMFWYRQDPGLGLRLIYFSYDVKMKEKGDIPEGYSVSREKKERFSLILESASTNQTSMYLCASSPWTGGYTEAFFGQGTRLTVV.

The chain joins TRBV7-7 to TRBJ1-2; TRBD1 matches 8 bases. The germline gives CDR1 SSHAT, CDR2 FNYEAQ (reference sequence). The trim removed 8 bases at V and 1 base at J, leaving 18 bases unmatched. The CDR3 is made up of 18 amino acids. Here the CDR3 reads CASYHPRDRPRINYGYTF. DNA for the CDR3: TGTGCCAGCTATCACCCCCGGGACAGGCCTCGAATTAACTATGGCTACACCTTC.

The chain combines TRBV5-1 with TRBJ1-2; 8 bases agree with TRBD1. This CDR3 spans 14 amino acids. CDR1 is SGHRS and CDR2 is YFSETQ in the germline V gene. J lost 6 bases, V lost 0 bases, and 4 bases had no gene match. The CDR3 loop is CASSLGSGGDGYTF. CDR3 sequence (DNA): TGCGCCAGCAGCTTGGGGTCAGGGGGCGATGGCTACACCTTC.

The rearrangement links TRBV4-1 to TRBJ1-2, with a weak D call TRBD1 (5 bases). With 3 bases removed from V and 7 bases from J, the gap between germline ends came to 15 bases. CDR1 and CDR2 (germline): MGHRA, YSYEKL. The length of the CDR3 is 14 residues. As DNA, the CDR3 is TGCGCCAGCAGCCAGCCCCTAAAGGGGCTTGGCTACACCTTC. Translated, it gives CASSQPLKGLGYTF.

The chain combines TRBV19 with TRBJ2-7; 7 nucleotides agree with TRBD1. The CDR3 contains 15 residues. With V trimmed by 6 bases and J by 10 bases, 18 bases remained unmatched. CDR1 is LNHDA, CDR2 SQIVND, per germline (reference sequence). CDR3 protein: CASSLRDRHLKDQYF. The CDR3 nucleotides are TGTGCCAGTAGCCTCCGGGACAGACATTTGAAGGACCAGTACTTC.

V and J are TRBV4-3 and TRBJ2-7, with 9 bases fitting TRBD1. In germline, CDR1 is LGHNA, CDR2 YSLEER. The CDR3 runs 15 residues. V was pared by 1 base and J by 2 bases, with 3 bases of the junction left unmatched. CDR3 coding DNA: TGCGCCAGCAGCCAAGCGGGACAGGGAACCTACGAGCAGTACTTC. It specifies CASSQAGQGTYEQYF.

The chain couples TRBV7-9 to TRBJ2-5; 16 bases agree with TRBD2. V dropped 5 bases and J dropped 4; count of bases not matched to a gene: 10. The CDR3 has 18 residues. Germline assignment: CDR1 SEHNR and CDR2 FQNEAQ (reference sequence). The CDR3 is CASSPGLAGGSGGETQYF. For the CDR3, the DNA is TGTGCCAGCAGCCCGGGACTAGCGGGAGGGAGCGGAGGAGAGACCCAGTACTTC.